Listed below are T cell receptor beta chains from one sample, sequenced in a study of blood T cells in healthy people across ages. Via MiXCR, TCRdb re-called the 5' RACE reads, giving one row per CDR3 protein. Of hundreds of thousands of distinct CDR3 sequences detected, 24% appear once; the ten largest clones hold roughly 9%. This sample also appeared in a second study, on T cells of mothers and their children.

Material for sequencing was blood. The receptors shown here come from a boy younger than 18 in good health. Both conserved end residues are part of each CDR3. The D gene is left open where the match is weak. Some rows have no size entry. The others give once, few or many, or a class for an expanded clone.

abundance | d_gene | j_gene | v_gene | CDR3aa | CDR3nt
- | - | TRBJ1-6 | TRBV7-2 | CASSARGISPLHF | TGTGCCAGCAGCGCTCGGGGAATTTCACCCCTCCACTTT
- | - | TRBJ2-7 | TRBV11-2 | CASSAAGLGEQYF | TGTGCCAGCAGCGCCGCCGGTCTTGGCGAGCAGTACTTC
many | - | TRBJ1-2 | TRBV15 | CATSRDSYWDRQNGYTF | TGTGCCACCAGCAGAGATTCTTACTGGGACCGGCAAAATGGCTACACCTTC
- | - | TRBJ1-2 | TRBV30 | CAWSPGRALGYTF | TGTGCCTGGAGTCCCGGCAGGGCGCTTGGCTACACCTTC
few | - | TRBJ2-2 | TRBV29-1 | CSVEPTPNTGELFF | TGCAGCGTTGAACCGACACCGAACACCGGGGAGCTGTTTTTT
- | - | TRBJ1-6 | TRBV13 | CASSLAGSGSPLHF | TGTGCCAGCAGCTTAGCCGGGTCGGGATCACCCCTCCACTTT
many | - | TRBJ2-5 | TRBV29-1 | CSVARGGETQYF | TGCAGCGTTGCCAGGGGAGGGGAGACCCAGTACTTC
- | - | TRBJ2-5 | TRBV15 | CATSRAEGTQYF | TGTGCCACCAGCAGAGCAGAGGGGACCCAGTACTTC
few | - | TRBJ1-1 | TRBV12-3/TRBV12-4 | CASSPGRRGAFF | TGTGCCAGCAGTCCAGGACGGAGGGGAGCTTTCTTT
- | - | TRBJ1-2 | TRBV12-3/TRBV12-4 | CASSRRVGGGYTF | TGTGCCAGCAGTCGCAGGGTCGGTGGTGGCTACACCTTC
- | - | TRBJ2-7 | TRBV7-9 | CASSCTYEQYF | TGTGCCAGCAGCTGTACCTACGAGCAGTACTTC
few | - | TRBJ1-6 | TRBV7-2 | CASSSTHGGAGESPLHF | TGTGCCAGCAGCTCCACGCATGGGGGGGCAGGGGAATCACCCCTCCACTTT
- | TRBD1 | TRBJ2-7 | TRBV11-2 | CASSLGTGKHEQYF | TGTGCCAGCAGCTTAGGGACAGGGAAACACGAGCAGTACTTC
- | - | TRBJ2-5 | TRBV4-3 | CASSQDSGGVPPYGQYF | TGCGCCAGCAGCCAAGATTCCGGGGGAGTACCTCCCTACGGGCAGTACTTC
- | - | TRBJ2-5 | TRBV7-8 | CASSLDRAETQYF | TGTGCCAGCAGCTTAGACAGGGCGGAGACCCAGTACTTC
few | - | TRBJ2-1 | TRBV29-1 | CSASLQGRGSEQFF | TGCAGCGCCAGCCTACAGGGGCGGGGCAGTGAGCAGTTCTTC
- | TRBD1 | TRBJ1-2 | TRBV6-1 | CASSAGQAYGYTF | TGTGCCAGCAGTGCGGGACAGGCATATGGCTACACCTTC
few | - | TRBJ1-2 | TRBV6-2/TRBV6-3 | CASSSNTRTNYGYTF | TGTGCCAGCAGTTCCAATACTAGGACTAACTATGGCTACACCTTC
few | - | TRBJ1-4 | TRBV6-5 | CASTRDRSSNEKLFF | TGTGCCAGCACTCGAGACAGGTCGTCTAATGAAAAACTGTTTTTT
- | - | TRBJ2-3 | TRBV20-1 | CSARPRVLTDTQYF | TGCAGTGCTAGACCCAGGGTCCTCACAGATACGCAGTATTTT
- | - | TRBJ2-2 | TRBV29-1 | CSVEGNGELFF | TGCAGCGTTGAGGGGAATGGGGAGCTGTTTTTT
- | - | TRBJ1-3 | TRBV7-3 | CASSSGLSSGNTIYF | TGTGCCAGCAGCTCGGGGCTAAGCTCTGGAAACACCATATATTTT
few | TRBD1 | TRBJ2-2 | TRBV7-2 | CASSSRTGARTGELFF | TGTGCCAGCAGCTCAAGGACAGGGGCCCGCACCGGGGAGCTGTTTTTT